This TCR beta chain stems from a study of CXCR3-negative and CXCR3-positive naive CD8 T cells. Findings and caveats of the study: Naive subsets had comparable surface CD5, so TRB CDR3 properties gauged TCR strength. Comparably high diversity marked both naive subsets, whereas memory CD8+ cells had much lower diversity.

CDR1 is MNHEY, CDR2 SMNVEV, per germline (reference sequence). The CDR3 is made up of 15 amino acids. The study made its TRB cDNA libraries by 5' RACE, adding UMI labels. TCRdb reprocessed the 5' RACE reads and reports one entry per CDR3 protein, with no DNA. The sample totals about 39,000 distinct CDR3 sequences. For this clonotype: Its antigen is unknown.

A few hundred thousand cells per CD8+ T cell subset were flow-sorted in triplicate. Naive cells were sorted as CD45RO-, CCR7+, CD27+ and CD95-. This chain links TRBV27 with TRBJ2-2; the TCRdb call, TRBD2, lacks DNA for checking. The sequenced sample consisted of naive CXCR3- CD8+ T cells from blood. Subset of the sample: CD45RO-CCR7+CD27+CD95- naive CD8+ T cells lacking CXCR3 (TNR3-). This receptor was taken from a human donor in good health. Some clones in this sample may be carry-over from other donors' samples. This chain's CDR3 is CASSLSNGGDGELFF.